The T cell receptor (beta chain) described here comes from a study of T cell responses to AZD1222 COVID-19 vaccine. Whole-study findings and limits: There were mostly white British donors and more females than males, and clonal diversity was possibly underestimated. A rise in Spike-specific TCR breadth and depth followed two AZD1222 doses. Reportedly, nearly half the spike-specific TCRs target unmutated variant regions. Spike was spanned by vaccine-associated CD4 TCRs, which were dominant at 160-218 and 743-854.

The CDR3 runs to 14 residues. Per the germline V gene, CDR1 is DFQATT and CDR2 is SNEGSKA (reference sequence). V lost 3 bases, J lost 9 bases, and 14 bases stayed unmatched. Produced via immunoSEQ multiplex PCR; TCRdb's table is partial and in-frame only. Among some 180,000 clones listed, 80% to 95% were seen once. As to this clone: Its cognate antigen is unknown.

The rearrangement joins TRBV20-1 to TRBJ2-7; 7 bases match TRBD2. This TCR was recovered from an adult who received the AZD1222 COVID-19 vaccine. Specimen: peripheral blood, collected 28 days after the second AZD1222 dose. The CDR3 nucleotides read TGCAGTGCTAGTGGAGTAGCGGGCACTACGGTGCAGTACTTC. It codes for CSASGVAGTTVQYF.